This T cell receptor (beta chain) was found in a study of cytomegalovirus exposure and HLA in healthy donors. PCR was performed using 60 Vbeta and 13 Jbeta primers. TCRdb's table, derived via immunoSEQ multiplex PCR, lists solely in-frame clones and lacks some. The data show 150,000 or so clones, more than 75% seen once. The CDR3 is 17 amino acids. V and J are TRBV21-1 and TRBJ2-1; the listed D gene, TRBD2, was not tested against the DNA. TRBV21-1 is assigned pseudogene status. The material sequenced was PBMCs. The clonotype was recovered from a man aged 30 to 45 in good health and CMV-seropositive. CDR3 sequence (DNA): TGTGCCAGCAGTAAAAGCCTCGGACTAGCAAGGGGAAATGAGCAGTTCTTC. Translating it yields CASSKSLGLARGNEQFF.